This T cell receptor beta chain was observed in a study of cytomegalovirus exposure and HLA in healthy donors (TCRdb year 2017). With respect to the entire study: An earlier analysis of fewer than 750 of the donors reported 276 Gb of sequence data and around 110 million unique TCR beta sequences obtained from approximately 180 million T cells. An early release covering roughly 600 HLA-typed donors comprised about 320 gigabases of sequencing data and tens of millions of unique TCR sequences. The genetic ancestry cluster associated with self-reported Caucasian donors included about four fifths of the roughly 410 genotyped donors. The aim of the study was to test whether cataloging public T cell receptors could identify signatures of past pathogen exposure. The study used immunosequencing to profile the T cell repertoires of several hundred subjects and linked those repertoires to cytomegalovirus serostatus. A separate validation cohort of roughly 130 different subjects was used in addition to the roughly 700-subject first cohort. High-throughput TCR immunosequencing, statistical association of individual TCRs with disease status, and machine learning were combined to predict cytomegalovirus infection status. A later analysis re-examined previously published TCR beta repertoires from more than 650 donors and added high-resolution HLA genotyping to investigate patterns of TCR occurrence. Rather than using new phenotypic data, the later analysis identified candidate immune exposures from TCR beta sequences and from how often those sequences occurred across donors. In an earlier analysis of roughly 540 of the donors, high-throughput TCR beta sequencing was used to judge whether each TCR beta V gene segment behaved as functional or pseudogenic. Donor age, sex, ethnicity and CMV serostatus were collected together with the repertoire data. A later genetic analysis took genome-wide SNP genotypes for about 55% of the roughly 700 donors and used that subset as a discovery cohort. All discovery cohort repertoires had been generated on a single sequencing platform. Both class I and class II loci were covered by HLA typing, at four-digit resolution. The number of typed donors differed by locus: about 620-640 for A, B, C, DRB1 and DQB1; 522 for DQA1; approximately 600 for DPA1; and roughly 450 for DPB1. Because of strong linkage in the cohort, 4 to 6 DR-DQ haplotypes were treated as single units for association and clustering. Among several hundred genotyped donors of the cohort, an average of around 220,000 unique TCR beta nucleotide sequences was sequenced per donor, of which roughly 18% were non-productive.

Findings and caveats that apply to the study as a whole: When HLA alleles, especially DR and DQ, strongly co-occurred, TCR associations were difficult to assign to individual alleles. In a later analysis, 16,951 TCR beta sequences were associated with specific HLA alleles at a false discovery rate of 0.05. A later genetic analysis reported fewer N-insertions in productive TCRs among donors in an Asian-associated ancestry cluster than the roughly 620-donor mean. Because counts were too low, about 15 rarely observed V segments, including chromosome 9 orphons, were left out of the earlier analysis of 587 of the donors. A cluster of highly shared sequence variants was judged likely to be a technical artifact of the sequencing pipeline. A total of 150 or so TCR beta chains were listed by the study as associated with cytomegalovirus. Most TCR sequences were observed very rarely across donors, whereas some public TCRs were present in many individuals. According to a later analysis, parvovirus B19, influenza, CMV and Epstein-Barr virus appeared linked to several top co-occurrence clusters. In a later analysis, TCR association rates were found to vary across HLA loci, with the most associated TCRs seen for DRB1 alleles and the fewest for HLA-C alleles. Linkage disequilibrium might explain the correlated functional status among segregating V segments, but an unknown experimental factor could not be excluded. Presence/absence analyses assumed roughly uniform sequencing depth across donors, an assumption that may not hold. Cytomegalovirus status was reported to be diagnosed by the classifier with high specificity and sensitivity in both the original and validation cohorts. V-gene and J-gene trimming of TCR beta chains was associated with a missense DCLRE1C variant in a later genetic analysis, and the association was replicated in an independent cohort. In an earlier analysis of approximately 600 of the donors, most TCR beta V segments were observed in productive rearrangements about 87% or about 30% of the time, broadly matching IMGT annotations. In this cohort, only TCR beta chains were sequenced, and detectable features were limited by the absence of alpha or paired-chain data. Most CMV-associated TCR beta chains appeared to be HLA-restricted in a later analysis, and the HLA associations seemed to be driven largely by CMV exposure. Because HLA typing was unavailable for some donors at each locus, only the typed subset was used in association tests. The only immune exposure information available for the cohort was CMV serostatus. A later analysis found that HLA-associated TCR beta chains were more clonally expanded and had lower generation probabilities than equally common non-associated chains. In vitro tests confirmed that a few of the cytomegalovirus-associated TCR beta chains recognize cytomegalovirus antigens. A further reported finding was that TCR beta sequences accurately predicted the HLA-A and HLA-B alleles for most subjects in the first cohort. The authors suggested that the approach could potentially be extended to other disease states and immunological phenotypes. Because the 87-base-pair reads could not distinguish some IMGT-functional V segments, including TRBV6-2 and TRBV6-3, those segments were excluded.

The cohort consisted of some 730 healthy bone marrow donors. All cohort members were sampled while nominally healthy, although unrecorded immune exposures were likely present. The donor tested CMV seropositive, placing the donor among the approximately 310 seropositive members of the cohort. A peripheral blood sample was collected from each donor, and TCR beta sequencing was performed on peripheral blood mononuclear cells. Genomic DNA extraction from the blood cell samples was performed with the Qiagen DNeasy Blood Extraction Kit. Libraries were made using the immunoSEQ multiplex PCR assay. For the multiplex PCR, a mixture combining 60 forward primers for TCR Vbeta segments and 13 reverse primers for TCR Jbeta segments was used. Amplification of the CDR3 region of rearranged TCR beta genes was performed with a multiplex PCR assay on genomic DNA. The amplified TCR beta libraries were sequenced on the Illumina HiSeq System as 87-base-pair reads. Per the source publication's procedure: A later analysis tallied around 87 million unique TCR beta chains across the 666 repertoires, and 10 million to 11 million of those chains were shared by two or more donors. To remove PCR and sequencing errors, raw reads were error-corrected and collapsed into unique sequences using a nearest-neighbor algorithm that merged closely related sequences. CDR3 sequences were aligned to IMGT reference sequences to assign V, D and J gene segments. For a sequence to be retained, a match of at least six nucleotides was required to both a V gene segment and a J gene segment. Rearrangements were classified as productive when the CDR3 lacked stop codons and remained in frame with V and J, and all other rearrangements were classified as non-productive. CDR3 was defined by IMGT convention, running from the second conserved V-encoded cysteine to the conserved J-encoded phenylalanine. The earlier analysis of about 570 of the donors excluded any sequence lacking an unambiguous match to a single V gene segment. An earlier analysis of several hundred of the donors called V segments functional above 56.7% productive rearrangements and segregating when the between-donor standard deviation exceeded 5%. A statistical classification framework was built to diagnose cytomegalovirus status from the catalog of TCR beta chain sequences. V and J gene assignment, in a later analysis, came from comparing TCR nucleotide sequences with IMGT/GENE-DB human TR gene sequences. The TCRdist pipeline was used in a later analysis to assign CDR3 sequences and most-parsimonious VDJ recombination scenarios. In a later analysis, each TCR beta chain was defined by its CDR3 amino acid sequence together with its V-gene family, and reads without a unique V-gene family were excluded. To address suspected cross-contamination and a sequencing artifact, a later analysis removed approximately 600 highly shared, low-generation-probability nucleotide sequences. A later analysis calculated a clonal expansion index for each public chain from normalized within-repertoire ranks of inferred template counts. A later analysis computed generation probabilities with a VDJ recombination model fitted to out-of-frame rearrangements, and checked the results against IGoR. A later analysis scored TCR-TCR, TCR-HLA and TCR-CMV co-occurrence with hypergeometric tests, applying a repertoire-size bias correction to TCR pairs. False discovery rates were estimated in a later analysis by permuting HLA or CMV assignments 20 times. In a later analysis, co-occurring TCRs were grouped with DBSCAN, and TCRdist sequence similarity was added when clustering was performed within HLA-allele-positive subsets. Repertoires with fewer than 30,000 or more than 120,000 public chains, plus five repertoires with anomalous nucleotide sharing, were excluded from co-occurrence clustering. As stored in TCRdb, this immuneACCESS dataset retains in-frame rearrangements with V and J assigned. A fraction of the clones does not appear; measured against another copy, unresolved V genes explain less than half of the discrepancy, and the remainder lacks a known reason. From that table come the V and J calls and clone size; the DNA was used to work out D and trimming. The sample data list more than 95,000 clones, and almost 80% of these were observed just once. Roughly 6.2% of the sample is held by the ten biggest clonotypes.

This clone was seen only a few times. Its antigen is not yet known. One base away there is no much larger clone; base qualities are not given. The junction carries 14 bases between V and J, which are trimmed by 4 bases and 2 bases respectively. From the cysteine through the phenylalanine, the CDR3 covers 15 amino acids. Solely the CDR3 DNA is kept, with 45 bases framed from the first base. Per the germline V gene, MNHNS is the CDR1 and SASEGT is the CDR2. The chain employs TRBV6-1 and TRBJ1-1; a tentative D match to TRBD1 spans 6 bases. The receptor was isolated from a man in his 60s in good health and CMV-seropositive. The specimen was PBMCs. The CDR3 reads CASSAQLQGNTEAFF. The DNA sequence is as follows: TGTGCCAGCAGTGCCCAACTACAGGGTAACACTGAAGCTTTCTTT.